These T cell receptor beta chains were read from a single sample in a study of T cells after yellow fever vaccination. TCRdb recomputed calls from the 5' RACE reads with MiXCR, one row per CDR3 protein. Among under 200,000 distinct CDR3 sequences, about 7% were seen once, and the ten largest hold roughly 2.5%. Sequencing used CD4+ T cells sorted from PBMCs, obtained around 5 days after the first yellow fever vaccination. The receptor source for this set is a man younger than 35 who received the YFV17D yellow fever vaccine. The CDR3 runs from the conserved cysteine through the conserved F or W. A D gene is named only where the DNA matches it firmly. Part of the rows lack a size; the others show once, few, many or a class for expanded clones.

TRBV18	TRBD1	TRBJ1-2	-	TGTGCCAGCTCCATGGGACAGAACTATGGCTACACCTTC	CASSMGQNYGYTF
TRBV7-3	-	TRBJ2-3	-	TGTGCCAGCAGCTCCTCCCTTGACGGGGGCACAGATACGCAGTATTTT	CASSSSLDGGTDTQYF
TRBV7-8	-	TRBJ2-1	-	TGTGCCAGCAGCTACAGGGAAAATGAGCAGTTCTTC	CASSYRENEQFF
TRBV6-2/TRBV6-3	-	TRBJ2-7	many	TGTGCCAGCAGTTCTCTCAAACCGGGACTTACAAACGAGCAGTACTTC	CASSSLKPGLTNEQYF
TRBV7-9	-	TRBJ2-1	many	TGTGCCAGCAGCTTAGGTGGGGCCCTCAATGAGCAGTTCTTC	CASSLGGALNEQFF
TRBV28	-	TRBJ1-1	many	TGTGCCAGCAGCGGAGTCCAGGACACTGACTCTGAAGCTTTCTTT	CASSGVQDTDSEAFF
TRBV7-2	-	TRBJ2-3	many	TGTGCCAGCAGCTTCGCAGGACTTTTTACAGATACGCAGTATTTT	CASSFAGLFTDTQYF
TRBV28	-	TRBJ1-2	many	TGTGCCAGCGCCGGGAGGGGCTACACCTTC	CASAGRGYTF
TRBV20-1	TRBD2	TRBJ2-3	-	TGCAGTGCTTCCCGGGGGGGCTGGGATACGCAGTATTTT	CSASRGGWDTQYF
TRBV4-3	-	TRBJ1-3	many	TGCGCCAGCAGCCAAGTTTCAGGTGACGGTGGAAACACCATATATTTT	CASSQVSGDGGNTIYF
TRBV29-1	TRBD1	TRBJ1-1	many	TGCAGCGCCCAGGAGGACAGGGGGGCCTCTGAAGCTTTCTTT	CSAQEDRGASEAFF
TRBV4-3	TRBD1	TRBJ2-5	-	TGCGCCAGCAGCCAAGACCTGGACAGGGGAGAGACCCAGTACTTC	CASSQDLDRGETQYF
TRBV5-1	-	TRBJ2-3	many	TGCGCCAGCAGCTTGGAGACAGGCCTAACTGGTACGCAGTATTTT	CASSLETGLTGTQYF
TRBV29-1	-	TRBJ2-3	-	TGCAGCGTCGCCAGGCCCAACACAGATACGCAGTATTTT	CSVARPNTDTQYF
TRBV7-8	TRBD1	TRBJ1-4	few	TGTGCCAGCAGCGGCCGACAGGGGGCATGGAGAGAAAAACTGTTTTTT	CASSGRQGAWREKLFF
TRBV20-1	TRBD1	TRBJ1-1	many	TGCAGTGCTAGCAAGACAGGGGGCACTGAAGCTTTCTTT	CSASKTGGTEAFF
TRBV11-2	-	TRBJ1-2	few	TGTGCCAGCCAGCGGGGTGCCGGGGAGGGCTACACCTTC	CASQRGAGEGYTF
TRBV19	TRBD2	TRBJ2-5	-	TGTGCCAGTAGTATCGGCTTAGGACTAGGCCAAGAGACCCAGTACTTC	CASSIGLGLGQETQYF
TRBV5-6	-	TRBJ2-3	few	TGTGCCAGCAGCCCCGCCCGGGGGTTCCCGCTTAGCACAGATACGCAGTATTTT	CASSPARGFPLSTDTQYF
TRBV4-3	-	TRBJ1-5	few	TGCGCCAGCAGCCAAGATCTCGGCAGCACGAGGGCCCAGCATTTT	CASSQDLGSTRAQHF
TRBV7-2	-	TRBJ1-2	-	TGTGCCAGCAGCTTGTACAGGGATGGCTACACCTTC	CASSLYRDGYTF
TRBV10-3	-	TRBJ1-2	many	TGTGCCATCAGTGAGTCGAGGGAAGGTGGCTACACCTTC	CAISESREGGYTF
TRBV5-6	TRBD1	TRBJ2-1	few	TGTGCCAGCAGCTTGGACAGGGGGAGATTATACAATGAGCAGTTCTTC	CASSLDRGRLYNEQFF
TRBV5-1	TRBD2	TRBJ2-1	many	TGCGCCAGCAGCTTGGGTACTAGCGGGTACAATGAGCAGTTCTTC	CASSLGTSGYNEQFF
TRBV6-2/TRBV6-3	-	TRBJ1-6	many	TGTGCCAGCAGTTATCAGGGGACCTATAATTCACCCCTCCACTTT	CASSYQGTYNSPLHF
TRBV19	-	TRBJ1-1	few	TGTGCCAGTAGTTGGAGAGGGAACACTGAAGCTTTCTTT	CASSWRGNTEAFF
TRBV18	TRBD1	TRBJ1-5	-	TGTGCCAGCTCACCAGGGACAGGGAACTATCAGCCCCAGCATTTT	CASSPGTGNYQPQHF
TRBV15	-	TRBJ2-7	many	TGTGCCACCAGTTCGACAGCCCGCTCCTACGAGCAGTACTTC	CATSSTARSYEQYF
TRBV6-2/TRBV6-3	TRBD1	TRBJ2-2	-	TGTGCCAGCAGGACAGGGATGGTCGGGGAGCTGTTTTTT	CASRTGMVGELFF
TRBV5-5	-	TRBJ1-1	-	TGTGCCAGCAGACCCTTAAAAAGGATGAACACTGAAGCTTTCTTT	CASRPLKRMNTEAFF
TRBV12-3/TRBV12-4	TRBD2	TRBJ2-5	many	TGTGCCAGCGTTCTCCTCGAGGGAGGGCGTTTAGAGACCCAGTACTTC	CASVLLEGGRLETQYF
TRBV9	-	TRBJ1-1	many	TGTGCCAGCAGCCCGACCCCCCAGAGCAACACTGAAGCTTTCTTT	CASSPTPQSNTEAFF
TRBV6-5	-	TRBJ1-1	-	TGTGCCAGCAGTTCCCCTTTTGGGGACACTGAAGCTTTCTTT	CASSSPFGDTEAFF
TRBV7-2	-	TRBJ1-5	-	TGTGCCAGCAGCCTTGGACAGACGAAGAATCAGCCCCAGCATTTT	CASSLGQTKNQPQHF
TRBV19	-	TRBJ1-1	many	TGTGCCAGTAGTTTCTCCCCCACGGACACTGAAGCTTTCTTT	CASSFSPTDTEAFF
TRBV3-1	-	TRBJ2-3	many	TGTGCCAGCAGCCAGTCGATAGATACGCAGTATTTT	CASSQSIDTQYF
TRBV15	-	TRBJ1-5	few	TGTGCCACCAGGAGGAACCGGGCCCAGAATCAGCCCCAGCATTTT	CATRRNRAQNQPQHF
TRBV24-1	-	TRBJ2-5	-	TGTGCCACCAGTGATGCTCGACAGGGAGGGGAAGAGACCCAGTACTTC	CATSDARQGGEETQYF
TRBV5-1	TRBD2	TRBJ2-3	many	TGCGCCAGCAGCGATAGCGGGGCAGGCACAGATACGCAGTATTTT	CASSDSGAGTDTQYF
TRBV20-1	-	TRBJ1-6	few	TGCAGTGCTAGTCAATCTCACCGGGAGAATTCACCCCTCCACTTT	CSASQSHRENSPLHF
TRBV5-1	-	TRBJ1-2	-	TGCGCCAGCAGCTTGGGTTTCAGGGGAGGCGTCTCCTACACCAACTATGGCTACACCTTC	CASSLGFRGGVSYTNYGYTF
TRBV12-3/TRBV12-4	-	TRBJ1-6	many	TGTGCCACCAGCGCCCTCTCTTTCTATAATTCACCCCTCCACTTT	CATSALSFYNSPLHF
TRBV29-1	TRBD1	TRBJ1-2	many	TGCAGCGTTGCCCCGGGACAGGGGCTGGATGGCTACACCTTC	CSVAPGQGLDGYTF
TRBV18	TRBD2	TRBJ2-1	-	TGTGCCAGCTCCTTCCGGGGAGGGACCAATGAGCAGTTCTTC	CASSFRGGTNEQFF
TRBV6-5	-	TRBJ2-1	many	TGTGCCAGCAGCGTTAGGGCAAACCGCCGTAGTGAGCAGTTCTTC	CASSVRANRRSEQFF
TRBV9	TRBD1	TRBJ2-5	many	TGTGCCAGCAGCAGCAGGACAGGGCGGGAGACCCAGTACTTC	CASSSRTGRETQYF
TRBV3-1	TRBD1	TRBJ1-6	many	TGTGCCAGCAGCCAACCCCCCGGGACAGGGGCACCTAATTCACCCCTCCACTTT	CASSQPPGTGAPNSPLHF
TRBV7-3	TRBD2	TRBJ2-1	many	TGTGCCAGCAGCCCACTAGCGAACGTGCACAATGAGCAGTTCTTC	CASSPLANVHNEQFF